These 22 T cell receptor beta chains share one sample of origin, sequenced in a study of tumor and adjacent non-tumor tissue in lung cancer. The library came from three nested PCR rounds adapted from ARM-PCR protocols. TCRdb recomputed calls from the multiplex PCR reads with MiXCR, one row per CDR3 protein. This table has tens of thousands of distinct CDR3 sequences, 60% to 70% appearing once. RNA was extracted from bulk tissue without any cell sorting. More than 3 cm separated this lung sample from the edge of the tumor. The sample comprised distant non-tumor lung tissue. The source of these receptors is a woman between 40 and 55 years old with non-small cell lung cancer.

This clonotype was seen more than once but under ten times. A clone one base away is much larger, so this may be a read error. This chain joins TRBV12-3 or TRBV12-4 and TRBJ2-1, with a weak D call TRBD1 (5 bases). Trimming pared 5 bases from V and 12 bases from J, leaving 11 bases between. This CDR3 is built from 11 residues. The CDR3 DNA reads as TGTGCCAGCAGTCAGGGTGATGGGCAGTTCTTC. Its protein product is CASSQGDGQFF.

This clonotype was seen at least ten times. This chain connects TRBV5-6 to TRBJ2-1, with D unresolved. Germline loops: CDR1 SGHDT, CDR2 YYEEEE. CDR3 length equals 15 residues. Trimming pared 2 bases from V and 0 bases from J, leaving 9 bases between. CDR3 nucleotide sequence: TGTGCCAGCAGCTTCGGCGGAGACTCCTACAATGAGCAGTTCTTC. Amino acid sequence: CASSFGGDSYNEQFF.

This chain connects TRBV7-9 to TRBJ2-1; TRBD1 might be the D (6 bases). This CDR3 is built from 15 residues. Germline loops: CDR1 SEHNR, CDR2 FQNEAQ (reference sequence). V was cut by 3 bases and J by 1 base, with 10 bases left in between. CDR3 in amino acids: CASSFPGVSYNEQFF. The CDR3 DNA reads as TGTGCCAGCAGCTTTCCAGGGGTATCCTACAATGAGCAGTTCTTC.

This clonotype came up many times. The CDR3 DNA reads as TGCAGCTCGGCCTACAATGAGCAGTTCTTC. This codes for CSSAYNEQFF. The chain carries TRBV29-1 and TRBJ2-1; D is undetermined. The CDR3 extends over 10 amino acids. Trimming stripped 8 bases from V and 2 bases from J, with 4 bases between. From germline, CDR1 is SQVTM and CDR2 ANQGSEA.

Of note for this clonotype: A much more abundant neighbour one base away suggests this may be a read error. The V and J genes are TRBV6-5 and TRBJ2-1, with TRBD2 matching 7 bases. Germline V gene sequence: CDR1 MNHEY, CDR2 SVGAGI. This CDR3 region has 15 residues. CDR3 residues: CASSSRGYSHNEQLF. The CDR3 DNA is TGTGCCAGCAGCTCGCGGGGGTACTCCCACAATGAGCAGCTCTTC.

Details on this clonotype: A much larger clone differs by one base, so this may be a read error. J is TRBJ1-1 and V is TRBV28; no clear D gene. There are 12 residues in the CDR3. The V and J ends lost 10 bases and 6 bases respectively, with 15 bases between them. Germline CDR1 reads MDHEN; CDR2 reads SYDVKM. For the CDR3, the DNA is TGTGCCACCCAAAGCGTGATATCTGAAGCTTTCTTT. Protein: CATQSVISEAFF.

Comment on this clonotype: This is likely a read error, given that the CDR3 carries no conserved phenylalanine or tryptophan at its end. Here the CDR3 reads CVSSPVQGGNEQFL. CDR3 nucleotides: TGTGTCAGCAGCCCCGTACAGGGGGGCAATGAGCAGTTCCTC. The V call is TRBV11-3, the J call TRBJ2-1, with 8 positions matching TRBD1. The CDR3 sequence is 14 residues long. Germline CDR1 is SGHNT and CDR2 is YENEEA.

Many counts were recorded for this clonotype. The chain has TRBV30 and TRBJ1-1, with D unclear. Germline-derived CDR1 and CDR2 are GTSNPN and SVGIG (reference sequence). The ends were cut back, 0 bases at V and 5 bases at J, with 19 bases in the middle. CDR3 length: 16 residues. The CDR3 DNA is TGTGCCTGGAGTGTAATTCGGTCCATGGCTGGAACTGAAGCTTTCTTT. Amino acids: CAWSVIRSMAGTEAFF.

On this clonotype: A much larger clone lies a single base off, so this may be a read error. V and J are TRBV5-1 and TRBJ2-5; no definite D call. CDR1 SGHRS and CDR2 YFSETQ come from the germline V gene. V gave up 3 bases and J gave up 1 base, with 10 bases separating them. The CDR3 consists of 14 residues. This CDR3 reads CASSYNRIQETQYF. In nucleotides, the CDR3 is TGCGCCAGCAGCTATAACAGAATCCAAGAGACCCAGTACTTC.

With respect to this clonotype: The CDR3 ends on some other residue instead of the conserved phenylalanine or tryptophan, so this is likely a read error. No DNA is shown, since the ends of the CDR3 on it are uncertain; the CDR3 is the one TCRdb lists. The rearrangement joins TRBV10-3 to TRBJ1-2. The CDR3 numbers 17 amino acids, ends counted. The V gene's germline CDR1 is ENHRY and CDR2 SYGVKD. The CDR3 loop is CAISHNPRRTADYGHTL.

On this clonotype itself: No conserved phenylalanine or tryptophan is present at the end of the CDR3, so a read error is the likely explanation. The chain combines TRBV6-2 or TRBV6-3 with TRBJ2-7; possibly TRBD1 for D (5 bases). The CDR3 spans 16 residues. CDR1 is MNHEY, CDR2 SVGEGT, per germline. The CDR3 region is CTSSYSSGFMSGEQYL. The CDR3 nucleotides are TGTACCAGCAGTTACTCGTCAGGGTTTATGAGTGGCGAGCAGTACCTT.

To note about this clonotype: This may be a read error: a much more frequent sequence differs by one nucleotide. The genes are TRBV2 and TRBJ1-2; 7 bases fit TRBD1. After removal of 11 bases from V and 0 bases from J, the junction contained 9 bases not matched to a gene. This CDR3 is 14 amino acids long. Germline loops: CDR1 SNHLY, CDR2 FYNNEI. The CDR3 loop is CASGGGLANYGYTF. As DNA, the CDR3 is TGTGCCTCAGGGGGGGGATTAGCTAACTATGGCTACACCTTC.

To note about this clonotype: The junction and the germline gene differ at one end; a read error may be behind it. V is TRBV7-7 and J is TRBJ2-3, with D tentatively TRBD1 or TRBD2 (5 bases each). This CDR3 is 17 amino acids long. Germline values: CDR1 SSHAT, CDR2 FNYEAQ (reference sequence). For the CDR3, the DNA is TGTGCAGGGAAGCTGGGACGGGCTAGCCGAATTACAGATATGCAGTATTTT. Its translation: CAGKLGRASRITDMQYF. The entire variable domain, with the rest obtained from reference TRBV7-7 and TRBJ2-3, is as follows: GAGVSQSPRYKVTKRGQDVTLRCDPISSHATLYWYQQALGQGPEFLTYFNYEAQPDKSGLPSDRFSAERPEGSISTLTIQRTEQRDSAMYRCAGKLGRASRITDMQYFGPGTRLTVL.

This clonotype was seen repeatedly, ten times or more. The chain has TRBV6-2 or TRBV6-3 and TRBJ1-5; perhaps TRBD1 as D (5 bases). The V and J ends lost 7 bases and 5 bases respectively, with 21 bases between them. Germline V gives CDR1 MNHEY, CDR2 SVGEGT. The CDR3 is 16 amino acids. CDR3 in amino acids: CASTLRGGGRYQPQHF. For the CDR3, the DNA is TGTGCCAGCACCCTCCGGGGTGGGGGAAGATATCAGCCCCAGCATTTT.

A word on this clonotype: At one boundary the junction diverges from the germline segment, which might be a read error. This chain connects TRBV28 to TRBJ2-7, with D unresolved. The germline V gene has CDR1 MDHEN and CDR2 SYDVKM. The CDR3 has 11 amino acids. The CDR3 is CTSRYSSEQYF. Written as DNA, the CDR3 is TGTACCAGCAGATATTCCTCCGAGCAGTACTTC.

Comments on this clonotype: The junction does not match germline at one end; this may be a read error. The J gene is TRBJ2-3, the V gene TRBV28; 12 bases agree with TRBD2. Per germline, CDR1 MDHEN and CDR2 SYDVKM. The CDR3 sequence is 17 residues long. CDR3 DNA: TGTGCCGGCAGTGAAACTAGCGGGAGGACCGTAAGAGATACGCAGTATTTT. Encoded protein: CAGSETSGRTVRDTQYF.

This clonotype occurred many times. The V call is TRBV28, the J call TRBJ2-1; D remains unclear. Deletions cut 2 bases from V and 10 bases from J, with 9 bases between. Germline V lookup: CDR1 MDHEN, CDR2 SYDVKM. The CDR3 sequence is 12 residues long. For the CDR3, the DNA is TGTGCCAGCAGTTTAACCCCTTGGGAGCAGTTCTTC. Amino acid sequence: CASSLTPWEQFF.

The table lists this clonotype with a few counts. This chain uses TRBV5-1 with TRBJ1-3, with D possibly being TRBD1 (6 bases). The V and J ends lost 3 bases and 1 base respectively, with 14 bases between them. Germline-derived CDR1 and CDR2 are SGHRS and YFSETQ. The CDR3 consists of 16 residues. The chain's CDR3 is CASSSSAGHSGNTIYF. The DNA for the CDR3 is TGCGCCAGCAGCTCGTCCGCGGGACATTCTGGAAACACCATATATTTT.

Of note for this clonotype: At one of its ends the junction is not consistent with the germline gene, which may arise from a read error. CDR3: CASSSHLNTEALF. The CDR3, as DNA: TGTGCCAGCAGTTCTCACTTGAACACTGAAGCTCTCTTT. This rearrangement joins TRBV6-6 to TRBJ1-1; D gene ambiguous. Germline V CDR1 and CDR2: MNHNY, SVGAGI (reference sequence). The CDR3 totals 13 residues.

To note about this clonotype: Here the CDR3 omits its conserved ending phenylalanine or tryptophan, so a read error is the likely source. V and J are TRBV5-1 and TRBJ2-1; D tentatively fits TRBD1 or TRBD2 (6 bases each). Germline-derived CDR1 and CDR2 are SGHRS and YFSETQ. The CDR3 consists of 16 residues. Here the CDR3 reads CASSLRGDTSYNDQFL. Written as DNA, the CDR3 is TGCGCCAGCAGCTTGAGGGGGGACACTTCCTACAATGATCAGTTCCTC.

As for this clonotype: The junction and the germline gene differ at one end; a read error may be behind it. V and J are TRBV11-2 and TRBJ2-1; no reliable D call. This CDR3 is 16 amino acids long. CDR1 is SGHAT, CDR2 FQNNGV, per germline. The CDR3 spells CANSRAITDGYNEQFF. The CDR3 DNA follows: TGTGCCAACAGCCGAGCCATTACGGATGGCTACAATGAGCAGTTCTTC.

The chain is built from TRBV7-9 and TRBJ2-6, with D perhaps assigned TRBD1 or TRBD2 (5 bases each). Between the trimmed V and J ends, which lost 5 bases and 6 bases, there was a span of 23 bases. The CDR3 extends over 18 amino acids. Germline lookup yields CDR1 SEHNR and CDR2 FQNEAQ (reference sequence). CDR3 DNA: TGTGCCAGCAGCCCCAAACTTGGGACGGGTTCGGAGGCCAACGTCCTGACTTTC. Translated: CASSPKLGTGSEANVLTF.